This record covers a single T cell receptor (beta chain). Its antigen is currently unknown. The data stem from a study of T cell responses to AZD1222 COVID-19 vaccine. Across the study: Second-dose schedules of about 4 or about 12 weeks were combined. The study, taken as a whole, reports: A mostly white British donor set with more females was recruited, and clonal diversity was possibly underestimated. Distributed over spike, vaccine-associated CD4 TCRs predominated at 160-218 and 743-854.

Assay used: immunoSEQ multiplex PCR; TCRdb lists only in-frame clones, some missing. The sample records more than 150,000 clones, over 80% being singletons. The length of the CDR3 is 13 residues. Trimming stripped 8 bases from V and 5 bases from J, with 16 bases between. Germline lookup yields CDR1 LNHDA and CDR2 SQIVND (reference sequence). The clonotype comes from an adult in good health. The chain couples TRBV19 to TRBJ2-7; D is unclear. Sequenced material: peripheral blood, taken on day 0 of AZD1222 vaccination. The CDR3 DNA sequence: TGTGCCAGTGGCGACATTACCAAGGACGAGCAGTACTTC. Translating gives CASGDITKDEQYF.